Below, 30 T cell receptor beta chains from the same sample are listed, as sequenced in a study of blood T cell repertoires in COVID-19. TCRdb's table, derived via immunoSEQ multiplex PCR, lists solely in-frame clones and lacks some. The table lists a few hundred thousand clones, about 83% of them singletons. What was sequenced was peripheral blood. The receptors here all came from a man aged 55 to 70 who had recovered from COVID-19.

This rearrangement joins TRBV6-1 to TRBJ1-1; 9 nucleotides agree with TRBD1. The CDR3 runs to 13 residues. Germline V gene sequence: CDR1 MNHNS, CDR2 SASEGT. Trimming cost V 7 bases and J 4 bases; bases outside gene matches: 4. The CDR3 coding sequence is TGTGCCAGCACTCCGGGACAGGGCACTGAAGCTTTCTTT. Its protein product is CASTPGQGTEAFF.

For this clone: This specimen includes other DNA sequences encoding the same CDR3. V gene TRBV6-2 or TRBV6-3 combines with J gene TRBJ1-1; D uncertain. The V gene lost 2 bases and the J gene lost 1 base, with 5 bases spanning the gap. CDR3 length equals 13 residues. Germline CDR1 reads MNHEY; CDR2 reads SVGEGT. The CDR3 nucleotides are TGTGCCAGCAGTTACCGCGGGAACACTGAAGCTTTCTTT. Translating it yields CASSYRGNTEAFF.

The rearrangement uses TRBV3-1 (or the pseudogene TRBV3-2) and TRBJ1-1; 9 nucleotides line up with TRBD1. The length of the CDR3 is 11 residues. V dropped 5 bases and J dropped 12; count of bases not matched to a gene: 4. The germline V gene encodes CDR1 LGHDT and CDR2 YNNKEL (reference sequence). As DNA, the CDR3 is TGTGCCAGCAGCTCCGGGACAGGGTCTTTCTTT. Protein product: CASSSGTGSFF.

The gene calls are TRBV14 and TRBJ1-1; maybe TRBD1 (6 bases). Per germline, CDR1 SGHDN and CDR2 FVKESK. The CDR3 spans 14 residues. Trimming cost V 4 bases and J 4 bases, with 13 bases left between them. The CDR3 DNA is TGTGCCAGCAGCCCCTTTCTAGGGGGCACTGAAGCTTTCTTT. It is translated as CASSPFLGGTEAFF.

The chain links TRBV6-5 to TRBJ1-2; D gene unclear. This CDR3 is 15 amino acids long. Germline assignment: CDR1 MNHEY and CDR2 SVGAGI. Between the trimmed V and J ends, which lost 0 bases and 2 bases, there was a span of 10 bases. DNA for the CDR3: TGTGCCAGCAGTTACTCGGCAGCGCAGAACTATGGCTACACCTTC. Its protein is CASSYSAAQNYGYTF.

The CDR3 reads CASSAGGTSLAEAFF. CDR3 nucleotide sequence: TGTGCCAGCAGCGCCGGAGGGACGTCACTCGCCGAAGCTTTCTTT. The V and J genes are TRBV9 and TRBJ1-1; tentative D call: TRBD1 (5 bases). Germline CDR1 reads SGDLS; CDR2 reads YYNGEE. The CDR3 runs to 15 residues. Trimming removed 3 bases from V and 8 bases from J, with 20 bases in between. Together with reference TRBV9 and TRBJ1-1, the CDR3 gives the full variable domain: DSGVTQTPKHLITATGQRVTLRCSPRSGDLSVYWYQQSLDQGLQFLIQYYNGEERAKGNILERFSAQQFPDLHSELNLSSLELGDSALYFCASSAGGTSLAEAFFGQGTRLTVV.

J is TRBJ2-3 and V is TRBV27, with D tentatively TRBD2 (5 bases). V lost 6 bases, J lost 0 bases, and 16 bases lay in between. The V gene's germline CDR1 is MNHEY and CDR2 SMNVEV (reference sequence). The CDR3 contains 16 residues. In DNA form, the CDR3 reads TGTGCCAGCAGCCTCGGGGTAGCCTCTAGCACAGATACGCAGTATTTT. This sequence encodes CASSLGVASSTDTQYF.

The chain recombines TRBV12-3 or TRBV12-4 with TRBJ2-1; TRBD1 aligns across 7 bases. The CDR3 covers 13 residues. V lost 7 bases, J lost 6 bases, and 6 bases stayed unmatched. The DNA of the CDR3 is TGTGCCAGCACCCTTAGACAGGGCAATGAGCAGTTCTTC. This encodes CASTLRQGNEQFF.

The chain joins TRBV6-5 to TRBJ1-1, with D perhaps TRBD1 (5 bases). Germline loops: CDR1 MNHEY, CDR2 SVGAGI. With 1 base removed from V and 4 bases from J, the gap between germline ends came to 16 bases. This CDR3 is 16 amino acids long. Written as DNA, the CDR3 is TGTGCCAGCAGTTACTTATGGACACGAGGCGGCACTGAAGCTTTCTTT. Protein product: CASSYLWTRGGTEAFF.

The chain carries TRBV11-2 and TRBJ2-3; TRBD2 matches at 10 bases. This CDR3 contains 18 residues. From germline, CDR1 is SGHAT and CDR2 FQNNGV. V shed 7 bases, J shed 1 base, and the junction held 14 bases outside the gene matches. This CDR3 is CASTPRASGGTGTDTQYF. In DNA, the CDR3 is TGTGCCAGCACCCCGCGGGCTAGCGGGGGAACGGGCACAGATACGCAGTATTTT.

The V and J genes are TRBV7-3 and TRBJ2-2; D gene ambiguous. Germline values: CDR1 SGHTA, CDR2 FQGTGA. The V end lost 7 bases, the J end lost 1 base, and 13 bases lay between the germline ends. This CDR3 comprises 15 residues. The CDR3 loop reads CASTYSGGNTGELFF. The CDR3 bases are TGTGCCAGCACCTACTCTGGCGGGAACACCGGGGAGCTGTTTTTT.

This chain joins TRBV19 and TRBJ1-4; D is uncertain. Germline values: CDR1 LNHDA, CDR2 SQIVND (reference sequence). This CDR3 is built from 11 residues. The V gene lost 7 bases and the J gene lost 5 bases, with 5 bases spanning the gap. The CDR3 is CASTVNEKLFF. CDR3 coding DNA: TGTGCCAGTACCGTGAATGAAAAACTGTTTTTT.

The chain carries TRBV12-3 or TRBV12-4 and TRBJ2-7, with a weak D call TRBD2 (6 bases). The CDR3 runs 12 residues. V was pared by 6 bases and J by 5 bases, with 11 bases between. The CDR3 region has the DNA TGTGCCAGCAGCCTAACTAGCAACGAGCAGTACTTC. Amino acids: CASSLTSNEQYF.

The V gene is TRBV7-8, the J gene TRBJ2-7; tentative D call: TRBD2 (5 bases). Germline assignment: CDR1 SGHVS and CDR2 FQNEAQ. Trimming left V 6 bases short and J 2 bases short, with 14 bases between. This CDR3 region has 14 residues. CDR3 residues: CASSLRTYTYEQYF. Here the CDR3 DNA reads TGTGCCAGCAGTTTAAGGACTTATACCTACGAGCAGTACTTC.

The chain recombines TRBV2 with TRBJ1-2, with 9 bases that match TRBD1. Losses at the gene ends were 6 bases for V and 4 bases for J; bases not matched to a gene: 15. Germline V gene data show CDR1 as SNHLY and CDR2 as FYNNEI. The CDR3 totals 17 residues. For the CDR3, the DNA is TGTGCCAGCAGCCTCCTTCGAACAGGGGGCTACGGCTATGGCTACACCTTC. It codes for CASSLLRTGGYGYGYTF.

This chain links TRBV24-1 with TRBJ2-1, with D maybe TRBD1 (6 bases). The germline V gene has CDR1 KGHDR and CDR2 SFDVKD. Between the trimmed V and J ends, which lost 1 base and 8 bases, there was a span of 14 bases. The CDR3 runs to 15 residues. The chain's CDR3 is CATSDFGQNGDEQFF. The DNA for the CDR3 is TGTGCCACCAGTGATTTTGGACAGAATGGGGATGAGCAGTTCTTC.

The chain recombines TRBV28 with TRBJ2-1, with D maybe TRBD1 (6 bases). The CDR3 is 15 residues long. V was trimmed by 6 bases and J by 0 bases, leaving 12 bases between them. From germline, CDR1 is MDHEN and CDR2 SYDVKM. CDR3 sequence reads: CASRSGTFSYNEQFF. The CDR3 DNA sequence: TGTGCCAGCAGGTCCGGGACATTCTCCTACAATGAGCAGTTCTTC.

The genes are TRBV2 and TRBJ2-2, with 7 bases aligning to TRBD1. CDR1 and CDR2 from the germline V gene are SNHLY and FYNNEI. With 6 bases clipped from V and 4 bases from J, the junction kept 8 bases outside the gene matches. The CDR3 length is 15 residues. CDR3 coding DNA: TGTGCCAGCAGGCGACTCACAGGGGTCACCGGGGAGCTGTTTTTT. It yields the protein CASRRLTGVTGELFF.

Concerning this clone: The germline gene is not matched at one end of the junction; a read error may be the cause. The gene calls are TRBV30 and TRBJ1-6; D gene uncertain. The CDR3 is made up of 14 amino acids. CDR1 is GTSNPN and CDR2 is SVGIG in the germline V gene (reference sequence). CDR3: CAWSPRGYTSPLHF. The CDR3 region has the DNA TGTGCCTGGAGCCCTCGGGGTTATACTTCACCCCTCCACTTT.

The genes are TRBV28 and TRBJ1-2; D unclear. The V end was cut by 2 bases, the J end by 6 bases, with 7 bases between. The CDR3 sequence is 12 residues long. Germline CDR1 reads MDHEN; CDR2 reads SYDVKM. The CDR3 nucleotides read TGTGCCAGCAGTTTAGGTAGCCATGGCTACACCTTC. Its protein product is CASSLGSHGYTF.

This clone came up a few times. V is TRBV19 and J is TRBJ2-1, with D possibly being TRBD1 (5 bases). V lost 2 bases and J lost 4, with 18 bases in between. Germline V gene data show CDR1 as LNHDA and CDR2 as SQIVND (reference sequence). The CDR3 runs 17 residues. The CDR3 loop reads CASSILRQTPQYNEQFF. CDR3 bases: TGTGCCAGTAGTATACTGCGACAGACCCCACAGTACAATGAGCAGTTCTTC.

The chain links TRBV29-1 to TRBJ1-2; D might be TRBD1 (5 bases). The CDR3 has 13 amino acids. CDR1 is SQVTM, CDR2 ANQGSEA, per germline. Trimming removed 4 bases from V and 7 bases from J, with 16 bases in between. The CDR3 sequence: CSVGQGAEAGYTF. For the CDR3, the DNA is TGCAGCGTTGGTCAAGGGGCGGAAGCTGGCTACACCTTC.

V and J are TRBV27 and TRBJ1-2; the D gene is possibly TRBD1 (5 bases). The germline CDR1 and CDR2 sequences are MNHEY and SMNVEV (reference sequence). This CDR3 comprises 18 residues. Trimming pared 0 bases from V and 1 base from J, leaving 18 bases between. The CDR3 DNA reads TGTGCCAGCAGTTTATCGGGAATGGACACGACCTATAACTATGGCTACACCTTC. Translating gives CASSLSGMDTTYNYGYTF.

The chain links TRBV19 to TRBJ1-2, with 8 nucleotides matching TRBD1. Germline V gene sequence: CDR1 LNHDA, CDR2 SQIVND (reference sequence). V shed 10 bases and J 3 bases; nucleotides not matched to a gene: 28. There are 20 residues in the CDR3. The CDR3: CATYGQGATVVSSGDYGYTF. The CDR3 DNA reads TGTGCCACATATGGGCAGGGGGCCACGGTAGTGTCATCTGGAGACTATGGCTACACCTTC.

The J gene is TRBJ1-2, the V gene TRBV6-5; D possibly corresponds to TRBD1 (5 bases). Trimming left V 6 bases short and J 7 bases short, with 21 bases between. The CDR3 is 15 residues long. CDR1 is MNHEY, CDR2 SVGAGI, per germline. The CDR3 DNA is TGTGCCAGCAGGGAGGGAGGCAGGGAAGTTAGTGGCTACACCTTC. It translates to CASREGGREVSGYTF.

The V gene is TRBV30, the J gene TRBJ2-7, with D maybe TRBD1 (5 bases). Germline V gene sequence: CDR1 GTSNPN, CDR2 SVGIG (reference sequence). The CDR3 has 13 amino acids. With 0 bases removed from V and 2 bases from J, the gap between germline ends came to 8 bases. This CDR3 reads CAWSVSRAYEQYF. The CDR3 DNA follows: TGTGCCTGGAGTGTATCCAGGGCCTACGAGCAGTACTTC.

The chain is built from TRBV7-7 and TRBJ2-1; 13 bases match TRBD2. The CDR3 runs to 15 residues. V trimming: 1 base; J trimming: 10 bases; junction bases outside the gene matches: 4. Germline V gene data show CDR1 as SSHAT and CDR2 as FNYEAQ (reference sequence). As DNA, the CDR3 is TGTGCCAGCAGCTTAGGGACTAGCGGGAGTGAAGAGCAGTTCTTC. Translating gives CASSLGTSGSEEQFF.

CDR3 amino acids: CASSYTDRGLGNEQFF. The CDR3 nucleotides read TGTGCCAGCAGTTACACAGACAGGGGTCTTGGTAATGAGCAGTTCTTC. The chain is built from TRBV6-6 and TRBJ2-1, with 8 nucleotides matching TRBD1. Germline loops: CDR1 MNHNY, CDR2 SVGAGI (reference sequence). CDR3 size: 16 residues. The trim removed 2 bases at V and 7 bases at J, leaving 10 bases unmatched.

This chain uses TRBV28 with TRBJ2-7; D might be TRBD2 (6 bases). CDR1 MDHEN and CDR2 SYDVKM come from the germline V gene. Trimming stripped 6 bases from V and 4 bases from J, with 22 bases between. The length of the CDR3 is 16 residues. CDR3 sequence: CASRPPGEIPLYEQYF. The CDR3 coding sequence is TGTGCCAGCAGGCCTCCGGGAGAGATCCCCCTATACGAGCAGTACTTC.

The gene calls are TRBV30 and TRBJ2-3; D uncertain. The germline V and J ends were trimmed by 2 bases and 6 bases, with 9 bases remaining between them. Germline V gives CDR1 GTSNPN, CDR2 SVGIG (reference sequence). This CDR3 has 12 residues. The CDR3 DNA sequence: TGTGCCTGGAGTTACGGTGCGGATACGCAGTATTTT. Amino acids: CAWSYGADTQYF.